Listed here are 31 T cell receptor beta chains from one sample, sequenced in a study of monozygotic twins with inflammatory bowel disease. For each CDR3 protein, TCRdb gives one entry from its re-call of the 5' RACE reads, without DNA. The sample totals about 380,000 distinct CDR3 sequences. The sample comprised blood. Receptors were obtained from a human donor with ulcerative colitis or Crohn's disease, or a healthy co-twin of an affected twin (not recorded which).

The chain links TRBV29-1 to TRBJ2-1; TCRdb picks TRBD1, but there is no DNA to check that call. There are 16 residues in the CDR3. From germline, CDR1 is SQVTM and CDR2 ANQGSEA. The chain's CDR3 is CSVGGPTGISYNEQFF.

The V gene is TRBV29-1, the J gene TRBJ1-1. From germline, CDR1 is SQVTM and CDR2 ANQGSEA. This CDR3 region has 12 residues. CDR3 residues: CSVLAGDAEAFF.

V and J are TRBV12-3 or TRBV12-4 and TRBJ2-5; as DNA is missing, the TRBD2 call by TCRdb cannot be tested. CDR3 length equals 19 residues. The CDR3: CASSPQDPGLAGAQETQYF.

The chain uses TRBV27 and TRBJ2-7; TCRdb indicates TRBD2, and absent DNA this call remains unverified. Germline values: CDR1 MNHEY, CDR2 SMNVEV (reference sequence). This CDR3 comprises 16 residues. CDR3 loop: CASSQEGSSGGFEQYF.

This sequence joins TRBV30 and TRBJ1-4; the TCRdb D gene call, TRBD1, has no DNA to confirm it. The germline CDR1 and CDR2 sequences are GTSNPN and SVGIG (reference sequence). CDR3 length: 14 amino acids. The CDR3 here is CAWNPGQGHEKLFF.

The gene calls are TRBV27 and TRBJ2-1; TCRdb names TRBD2, which stays unverified in the absence of DNA. CDR3 length: 13 residues. The V gene's germline CDR1 is MNHEY and CDR2 SMNVEV (reference sequence). CDR3 region: CASSVGTRTEQFF.

The J gene is TRBJ2-7, the V gene TRBV7-2; no DNA is available, so the TRBD2 call from TCRdb remains unchecked. Germline V CDR1 and CDR2: SGHTA, FQGNSA. CDR3 length: 16 residues. This CDR3 is CASSLGLGTSGHEQYF.

This rearrangement joins TRBV5-1 to TRBJ2-3. Germline CDR1 is SGHRS and CDR2 is YFSETQ. The CDR3 contains 14 residues. Here the CDR3 reads CASSGQRSSDTQYF.

CDR3 sequence reads: CASSSQGTGVITDTQYF. The rearrangement uses TRBV7-6 and TRBJ2-3; no DNA is available, so the TRBD1 call from TCRdb remains unchecked. This CDR3 is 17 amino acids long. Germline CDR1 is SGHVS and CDR2 is FNYEAQ.

The chain has TRBV12-3 or TRBV12-4 and TRBJ1-3; without DNA, the TCRdb call of TRBD1 cannot be checked. The CDR3 is made up of 14 amino acids. The chain's CDR3 is CASSFRGDGNTIYF.

The chain has TRBV3-1 and TRBJ2-1; TCRdb's D call, TRBD1, is unchecked because there is no DNA. Germline loops: CDR1 LGHDT, CDR2 YNNKEL (reference sequence). This CDR3 has 16 amino acids. CDR3 residues: CASSRTGGPPYNEQFF.

This chain uses TRBV7-7 with TRBJ2-2. The CDR3 covers 14 residues. Germline V gene data show CDR1 as SSHAT and CDR2 as FNYEAQ (reference sequence). CDR3 in amino acids: CASSGIPNTGELFF.

J is TRBJ2-4 and V is TRBV7-9; absent DNA, TCRdb's TRBD1 call cannot be checked. Looked up from germline, CDR1 is SEHNR and CDR2 is FQNEAQ (reference sequence). The CDR3 has 16 residues. CDR3 in amino acids: CASSPPAGRGGNIQYF.

J is TRBJ2-4 and V is TRBV5-1; TCRdb designates TRBD1, a call that cannot be tested without DNA. The CDR3 loop spans 13 amino acids. The germline gives CDR1 SGHRS, CDR2 YFSETQ. CDR3 protein: CASMSLRGNIQYF.

The chain is built from TRBV4-3 and TRBJ2-7; TCRdb proposes TRBD1, but this gene call is untestable without DNA. CDR1 is LGHNA, CDR2 YSLEER, per germline. The CDR3 contains 13 residues. This chain's CDR3 is CASSRGEGYEQYF.

The V call is TRBV6-1, the J call TRBJ2-7; the TCRdb call, TRBD1, lacks DNA for checking. CDR1 and CDR2 (germline): MNHNS, SASEGT. CDR3 length: 15 amino acids. CDR3 in amino acids: CASSPERTGLGEQYF.

V and J are TRBV7-8 and TRBJ2-7; the D call of TRBD1 rests on TCRdb alone, since no DNA is present to check it. The CDR3 has 17 residues. From germline, CDR1 is SGHVS and CDR2 FQNEAQ. The CDR3 region is CASSLLIGTGRRYEQYF.

This chain uses TRBV27 with TRBJ2-7; the TRBD1 assignment by TCRdb is unverifiable without DNA. This CDR3 comprises 14 residues. From germline, CDR1 is MNHEY and CDR2 SMNVEV (reference sequence). The CDR3 here is CASWDRGSSYEQYF.

This sequence joins TRBV7-9 and TRBJ2-5; with no DNA, the TCRdb D assignment of TRBD2 cannot be verified. The CDR3 totals 16 residues. Germline-derived CDR1 and CDR2 are SEHNR and FQNEAQ (reference sequence). This chain's CDR3 is CASSPRVSRKRETQYF.

V and J are TRBV4-3 and TRBJ1-2; TCRdb reports TRBD1, a call that lacks DNA to check it against. Germline CDR1 reads LGHNA; CDR2 reads YSLEER. CDR3 length: 16 residues. The chain's CDR3 is CASSQDETGGSYGYTF.

The chain links TRBV20-1 to TRBJ1-5; there is no DNA to check the TCRdb D call of TRBD1. Germline CDR1 is DFQATT and CDR2 is SNEGSKA (reference sequence). The CDR3 consists of 14 residues. The CDR3 protein is CSARAGTANQPQHF.

J is TRBJ2-5 and V is TRBV5-1; TCRdb lists TRBD2, though no DNA is available to test this call. Germline CDR1 and CDR2: SGHRS and YFSETQ. The CDR3 has 15 amino acids. CDR3 sequence reads: CASSLRSGQQETQYF.

This sequence joins TRBV7-2 and TRBJ2-7; the TCRdb D gene call, TRBD2, has no DNA to confirm it. The CDR3 has 16 residues. Germline V gene lookup returns CDR1 SGHTA and CDR2 FQGNSA. The CDR3 loop reads CASSLPSGTIDYEQYF.

The chain joins TRBV7-9 to TRBJ1-4; TCRdb selects TRBD1, and the lack of DNA leaves this call unchecked. Germline V gene sequence: CDR1 SEHNR, CDR2 FQNEAQ (reference sequence). CDR3 length: 15 residues. The CDR3 protein is CASRPREEESEKLFF.

V and J are TRBV20-1 and TRBJ2-3; the D call from TCRdb, TRBD1, cannot be confirmed without DNA. The CDR3 is 15 residues long. CDR1 is DFQATT, CDR2 SNEGSKA, per germline (reference sequence). CDR3 sequence reads: CSAATGTGGPDTQYF.

The rearrangement joins TRBV19 to TRBJ1-1; no DNA is available, so the TRBD1 call from TCRdb remains unchecked. The CDR3 is 16 residues long. The germline V gene encodes CDR1 LNHDA and CDR2 SQIVND (reference sequence). Here the CDR3 reads CASSIGLGQANTEAFF.

The chain links TRBV6-2 or TRBV6-3 to TRBJ2-7; TCRdb calls TRBD2, which cannot be checked without DNA. The CDR3 totals 13 residues. Germline CDR1 reads MNHEY; CDR2 reads SVGEGT. This chain's CDR3 is CASSYPALYEQYF.

This rearrangement joins TRBV15 to TRBJ2-7; the D call from TCRdb, TRBD2, cannot be confirmed without DNA. The CDR3 is made up of 15 amino acids. CDR1 and CDR2 from the germline V gene are LNHNV and YYDKDF (reference sequence). CDR3 loop: CATSRLPLPGYEQYF.

This sequence joins TRBV6-2 or TRBV6-3 and TRBJ2-5; the TCRdb call, TRBD1, lacks DNA for checking. Germline V gives CDR1 MNHEY, CDR2 SVGEGT. This CDR3 has 14 residues. The chain's CDR3 is CASSSDSRQETQYF.

The CDR3 reads CASRRLRQGGTGELFF. The chain links TRBV12-3 or TRBV12-4 to TRBJ2-2; there is no DNA to check the TCRdb D call of TRBD1. This CDR3 is built from 16 residues.

This chain connects TRBV7-2 to TRBJ1-1. CDR3 length equals 11 residues. Germline V lookup: CDR1 SGHTA, CDR2 FQGNSA. This CDR3 reads CASSLATEAFF.